This T cell receptor beta chain was retrieved from a study of blood T cell repertoires in COVID-19. Looking at the study overall: Italy, Spain and the United States were the sources of the convalescent and acute COVID-19 samples. The analysed material was cDNA or gDNA that came from T cells, B-cell-depleted T cells, or PBMCs.

Ages ranged from about 18 to 100 years, with residence in more than 20 US areas. The table came from immunoSEQ multiplex PCR; TCRdb's copy has only in-frame clones and leaves some out. The sample has 200,000 to 250,000 clones; 70% to 90% are singletons. The V and J ends lost 3 bases and 2 bases respectively, with 19 bases between them. There are 17 residues in the CDR3. J is TRBJ2-5 and V is TRBV23-1; D is perhaps TRBD2 (6 bases). TRBV23-1 is treated as an ORF (open reading frame) with a function not yet certain. The sequencing input was PBMCs or T cells enriched from blood (not recorded which). The sequence came from a man aged 25 to 40 who had recovered from COVID-19. CDR3 sequence: CASSHVPRLEPQETQYF. DNA for the CDR3: TGCGCCAGCAGTCATGTACCTAGACTAGAACCGCAAGAGACCCAGTACTTC.